The entry below gives a single TCR beta chain sequence along with its context. The antigen is not known. PCR amplification relied on 60 Vbeta primers (plus 13 Jbeta primers). Using immunoSEQ multiplex PCR, the repertoire was profiled, and TCRdb retains in-frame clones only, with some absent. The table shows about 120,000 clones, with around 79% occurring only once. This entry is derived from a study of cytomegalovirus exposure and HLA in healthy donors. Regarding the study as a whole: Some TCR beta chains (about 170 of them) were listed as cytomegalovirus-associated. Rarity characterized most TCR sequences, yet some public TCRs appeared in many donors. At a 0.05 false discovery rate, a later analysis found about 17,000 TCR beta sequences to be associated with HLA alleles. In an earlier analysis, productive rearrangement rates for most beta V segments clustered near 87% or 30%.

V was shortened by 0 bases and J by 2 bases, with 17 bases between the two germline ends. The CDR3 has 18 amino acids. Germline CDR1 is LGHNA and CDR2 is YSLEER. Sequencing used PBMCs. This receptor was taken from a woman aged 25 to 39 in good health and CMV-seropositive. The rearrangement uses TRBV4-3 and TRBJ2-1; perhaps TRBD1 as D (7 bases). The CDR3 loop is CASSQDRGAPGTYNEQFF. The CDR3, as DNA: TGCGCCAGCAGCCAAGACAGGGGGGCCCCCGGTACCTACAATGAGCAGTTCTTC.